A selection of T cell receptor beta chains follows, all from one sample in a study of regulatory T cells in long-lasting Graves disease. One entry per CDR3 protein results from TCRdb running MiXCR on the multiplex PCR reads. The data show 680,000 or so distinct CDR3 sequences, with roughly 15% seen just once and around 18% held by the top ten. These data were likewise used in another study, on T cells in Graves' hyperthyroidism and ophthalmopathy.

The starting material was peripheral blood mononuclear cells (PBMCs), obtained at new diagnosis, from a patient treated with antithyroid drugs. The receptors here all came from a woman in her 30s with Graves disease. Both conserved end residues are part of each CDR3.

j_gene | v_gene | CDR3aa
TRBJ2-7 | TRBV7-3 | CASSLLGGVAGGAYEQYF
TRBJ1-1 | TRBV24-1 | CATRGQGGTEAFF
TRBJ2-1 | TRBV10-3 | CAISETLNEQFF
TRBJ2-6 | TRBV24-1 | CATSPRTGETGANVLTF
TRBJ2-2 | TRBV3-1 | CASRPTHGELFF
TRBJ1-3 | TRBV19 | CASTFSGSSGNTIYF
TRBJ2-7 | TRBV20-1 | CSADRGQGYEQYF
TRBJ2-1 | TRBV20-1 | CSPESWNTIYNEQFF
TRBJ2-1 | TRBV7-3 | CASSPGLAVYNEQFF
TRBJ1-1 | TRBV27 | CASSFGTMGTEAFF
TRBJ2-7 | TRBV5-1 | CASSFEQGGPDEQYF
TRBJ1-5 | TRBV20-1 | CSARDKGIGNQPQHF